This TCR beta chain was sequenced in a study of CD8 T cells in ankylosing spondylitis. Study outcomes and limitations: A TCR beta motif made of eight highly homologous variants seemed typical of ankylosing spondylitis blood. Disease-associated clones were reportedly significantly overrepresented in matched ankylosing spondylitis synovial fluid. Relatively scarce in peripheral blood, disease-linked clones were CD8+.

There are many counts of this clonotype. What it recognizes is unknown. V lost 5 bases and J lost 6, with 22 bases in between. The CDR3 is made up of 16 amino acids. CDR1 is SGHTA and CDR2 is FQGNSA in the germline V gene. Libraries of TCR beta came from quantitative 5'-RACE with molecular barcodes. TCRdb ran MiXCR on the 5' RACE reads and lists one entry per CDR3 protein. The table records 150,000 to 200,000 distinct CDR3 sequences, approximately 32% of them present only once. Sample: synovial fluid, either unsorted or a sorted T cell fraction (not recorded which). The clonotype comes from a male donor with ankylosing spondylitis. The rearrangement links TRBV7-2 to TRBJ1-2; maybe TRBD1 (5 bases). DNA for the CDR3: TGTGCCAGCAGCCAACAACTAATAACCGGGACCCATGGCTACACCTTC. As protein: CASSQQLITGTHGYTF.